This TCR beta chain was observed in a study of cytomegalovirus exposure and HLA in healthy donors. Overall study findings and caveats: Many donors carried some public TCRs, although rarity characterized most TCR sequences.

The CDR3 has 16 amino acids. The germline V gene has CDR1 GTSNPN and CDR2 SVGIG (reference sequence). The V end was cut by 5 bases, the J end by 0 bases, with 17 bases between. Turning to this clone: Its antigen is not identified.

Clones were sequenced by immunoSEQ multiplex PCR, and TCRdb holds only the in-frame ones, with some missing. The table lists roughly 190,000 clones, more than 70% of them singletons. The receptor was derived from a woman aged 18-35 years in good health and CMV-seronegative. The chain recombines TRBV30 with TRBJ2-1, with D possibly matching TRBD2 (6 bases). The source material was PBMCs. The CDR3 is CAWGAGTVSSYNEQFF. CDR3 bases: TGTGCCTGGGGCGCCGGGACTGTAAGCTCCTACAATGAGCAGTTCTTC. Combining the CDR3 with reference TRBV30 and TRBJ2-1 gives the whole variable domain SQTIHQWPATLVQPVGSPLSLECTVEGTSNPNLYWYRQAAGRGLQLLFYSVGIGQISSEVPQNLSASRPQDRQFILSSKKLLLSDSGFYLCAWGAGTVSSYNEQFFGPGTRLTVL.